The 30 T cell receptor beta chains below all came from one sample that was sequenced in a study of blood T cells in healthy people across ages. The use of a sample-barcoded 5' primer and a J-beta primer mix characterized a second PCR of roughly 7 to 11 cycles. One entry per CDR3 protein, called by TCRdb with MiXCR from the 5' RACE reads. Of 700,000 or so distinct CDR3 sequences listed, around 43% were seen once; the top ten hold approximately 31%. Sequencing was carried out using blood. The receptors were sampled from a man older than 75 in good health.

With respect to this clonotype: This may arise from a read error, as a much more abundant clone is one base away. The chain carries TRBV30 and TRBJ1-1, with D maybe TRBD1 (6 bases). Germline-derived CDR1 and CDR2 are GTSNPN and SVGIG (reference sequence). Trimming removed 0 bases from V and 3 bases from J, with 8 bases in between. The CDR3 is 13 amino acids. The DNA of the CDR3 is TGTGCCTGGAGTGTAACAGGGCACACTGAAGCTTTCTTT. It translates to CAWSVTGHTEAFF.

This clonotype was observed a few times. This CDR3 reads CSASAGGRTIQETQYF. The CDR3 DNA reads TGCAGTGCTAGCGCGGGCGGGCGAACTATCCAAGAGACCCAGTACTTC. This chain uses TRBV20-1 with TRBJ2-5; weak D call: TRBD2 (5 bases). The CDR3 runs 16 residues. Germline V gene lookup returns CDR1 DFQATT and CDR2 SNEGSKA (reference sequence). Trimming left V 3 bases short and J 1 base short, with 18 bases between.

This chain joins TRBV24-1 and TRBJ2-2; tentative D call: TRBD2 (5 bases). Deletions cut 1 base from V and 1 base from J, with 9 bases between. The CDR3 has 16 residues. The germline CDR1 and CDR2 sequences are KGHDR and SFDVKD. The CDR3 protein is CATSDFGGGNTGELFF. The CDR3 DNA reads as TGTGCCACCAGTGATTTTGGCGGAGGGAACACCGGGGAGCTGTTTTTT.

Concerning this clonotype itself: A read error may produce the germline difference seen at one junction end. This chain uses TRBV6-2 or TRBV6-3 with TRBJ2-1; TRBD2 matches at 13 bases. CDR1 is MNHEY and CDR2 is SVGEGT in the germline V gene. The CDR3 spans 16 residues. Written as DNA, the CDR3 is TGTACCAGCAGACAGTTGGGACTAGCGGGGTCCAATGAGCAGTTCTTC. As protein: CTSRQLGLAGSNEQFF.

The chain recombines TRBV6-2 or TRBV6-3 with TRBJ1-2; D gene unclear. The CDR3 has 12 residues. CDR1 MNHEY and CDR2 SVGEGT come from the germline V gene. Trimming left V 6 bases short and J 6 bases short, with 11 bases between. DNA of the CDR3: TGTGCCAGCAGGAGAAGGCTCCATGGCTACACCTTC. Translating gives CASRRRLHGYTF.

The rearrangement joins TRBV20-1 to TRBJ2-1; 9 bases align to TRBD2. The CDR3 contains 14 residues. J was trimmed by 8 bases and V by 6 bases; bases with no gene match: 11. Germline V gene sequence: CDR1 DFQATT, CDR2 SNEGSKA (reference sequence). Here the CDR3 reads CSAKTSGFGYEQFF. CDR3 bases: TGCAGTGCAAAAACTAGCGGGTTTGGCTATGAGCAGTTCTTC.

This clonotype was seen a handful of times. The rearrangement uses TRBV7-3 and TRBJ2-6; the D is unclear. In germline, CDR1 is SGHTA, CDR2 FQGTGA. The CDR3 loop spans 14 amino acids. V was shortened by 2 bases and J by 5 bases, with 7 bases between the two germline ends. The CDR3 coding sequence is TGTGCCAGCAGCTTACAGCCCCGGGCCAACGTCCTGACTTTC. It is translated as CASSLQPRANVLTF.

The chain combines TRBV20-1 with TRBJ2-3, with 8 bases that match TRBD2. The CDR3 runs 16 residues. In germline, CDR1 is DFQATT, CDR2 SNEGSKA (reference sequence). The ends lost 3 bases at V and 2 bases at J; junction bases unmatched: 10. CDR3: CSASPTSGGNTDTQYF. Written as DNA, the CDR3 is TGCAGTGCTAGTCCGACTTCGGGGGGGAACACAGATACGCAGTATTTT.

This chain joins TRBV20-1 and TRBJ2-1, with D perhaps given as TRBD1 or TRBD2 (5 bases each). The CDR3 runs to 14 residues. CDR1 DFQATT and CDR2 SNEGSKA come from the germline V gene (reference sequence). The germline V and J ends were trimmed by 0 bases and 7 bases, with 13 bases remaining between them. The CDR3 region is CSARDRASGNEQFF. Written as DNA, the CDR3 is TGCAGTGCTAGAGACAGGGCATCGGGGAATGAGCAGTTCTTC.

Worth noting for this clonotype: A single base separates this from a much larger clone, so it may be a read error. This sequence joins TRBV29-1 and TRBJ2-5, with D perhaps being TRBD1 or TRBD2 (6 bases each). The J call may be wrong; the DNA end is better matched by TRBJ2-1. The CDR3 loop spans 13 amino acids. The germline V gene encodes CDR1 SQVTM and CDR2 ANQGSEA. The CDR3 DNA reads TGCAGCGTTTCCCCCGGGGGACAAGAGACCCAGTTCTTC. Its protein is CSVSPGGQETQFF.

Comment on this clonotype: One junction end disagrees with the germline gene, perhaps due to a read error. The chain employs TRBV3-1 and TRBJ1-2, with D unclear. Germline V gene sequence: CDR1 LGHDT, CDR2 YNNKEL (reference sequence). The CDR3 runs to 12 residues. CDR3 region: CASSGLNYGYTF. CDR3 nucleotide sequence: TGTGCCAGCAGCGGACTTAACTATGGCTACACTTTC.

This clonotype was seen just once. The rearrangement joins TRBV5-6 to TRBJ1-2, with D possibly TRBD1 on 5 matching bases. The CDR3 extends over 15 amino acids. Germline CDR1 and CDR2: SGHDT and YYEEEE. Trimming took 1 base from V and 4 from J, leaving 14 bases between them. CDR3 in DNA: TGTGCCAGCAGCTTGTTACAGGTATCGTCCTATGGCTACACCTTC. It translates to CASSLLQVSSYGYTF.

This clonotype was recorded only once. The V call is TRBV20-1, the J call TRBJ2-5; 7 bases align to TRBD2. V shed 6 bases and J 5 bases; nucleotides not matched to a gene: 3. In germline, CDR1 is DFQATT, CDR2 SNEGSKA (reference sequence). This CDR3 is 11 amino acids long. DNA for the CDR3: TGCAGTGCCGGACTAGATGAGACCCAGTACTTC. Translation: CSAGLDETQYF.

This clonotype appeared once. This chain links TRBV28 with TRBJ2-1; 7 nucleotides line up with TRBD2. Germline V gene sequence: CDR1 MDHEN, CDR2 SYDVKM. The CDR3 covers 13 residues. The CDR3 region is CVCSGGLYNEQFF. DNA of the CDR3: TGTGTGTGTTCGGGGGGTTTGTACAATGAGCAGTTCTTC.

With respect to this clonotype: An end of the junction differs from the germline gene, which may be a read error. This sequence joins TRBV2 and TRBJ1-5; D might be TRBD1 (5 bases). Germline CDR1 reads SNHLY; CDR2 reads FYNNEI. The length of the CDR3 is 12 residues. In nucleotides, the CDR3 is TGTGCCAGCAGTGCAGGGATTCAGCCCCTGCATTTT. It encodes CASSAGIQPLHF.

This clonotype was found many times. The chain couples TRBV7-3 to TRBJ1-1; D is perhaps TRBD1 (5 bases). From germline, CDR1 is SGHTA and CDR2 FQGTGA. There are 14 residues in the CDR3. The germline V and J ends were trimmed by 2 bases and 4 bases, with 11 bases remaining between them. CDR3 coding DNA: TGTGCCAGCAGCTTAGGGGGTGATAGCACTGAAGCTTTCTTT. It yields the protein CASSLGGDSTEAFF. The whole variable domain, filled in from reference TRBV7-3 and TRBJ1-1, reads GAGVSQTPSNKVTEKGKYVELRCDPISGHTALYWYRQSLGQGPEFLIYFQGTGAADDSGLPNDRFFAVRPEGSVSTLKIQRTERGDSAVYLCASSLGGDSTEAFFGQGTRLTVV.

The CDR3 here is CSAQGTGRQETQYF. The CDR3 nucleotides are TGCAGTGCTCAAGGGACAGGGAGGCAAGAGACCCAGTACTTC. The chain recombines TRBV20-1 with TRBJ2-5, with 9 bases lining up with TRBD1. Germline assignment: CDR1 DFQATT and CDR2 SNEGSKA (reference sequence). The V and J ends lost 5 bases and 2 bases, in that order; junction bases with no gene match: 6. The CDR3 length is 14 residues.

V is TRBV2 and J is TRBJ2-3; no firm D call. The CDR3 is 17 amino acids. V lost 2 bases and J 1 base, leaving 16 bases between the germline ends. The germline V gene encodes CDR1 SNHLY and CDR2 FYNNEI. Here the CDR3 DNA reads TGTGCCAGCAGTGAAAGGTCCACCGGTACGGGCACAGATACGCAGTATTTT. As protein: CASSERSTGTGTDTQYF.

This chain links TRBV12-3 or TRBV12-4 with TRBJ2-7; perhaps D is TRBD1 or TRBD2 (5 bases each). Trimming took 0 bases from V and 3 from J, leaving 12 bases between them. The CDR3 has 15 amino acids. In DNA form, the CDR3 reads TGTGCCAGCAGTTTAGCGGGGGATCCTATCTACGAGCAGTACTTC. This codes for CASSLAGDPIYEQYF.

This sequence joins TRBV25-1 and TRBJ2-1; TRBD1 agrees at 10 bases. The CDR3 loop spans 17 amino acids. The V gene's germline CDR1 is MGHDK and CDR2 SYGVNS. V dropped 2 bases and J dropped 4; count of bases not matched to a gene: 8. Written as DNA, the CDR3 is TGTGCCAGCAGTGAACCCTTGGGACAGGGGACTTACAATGAGCAGTTCTTC. Its protein is CASSEPLGQGTYNEQFF.

This clonotype was counted at least ten times. The chain uses TRBV6-2 or TRBV6-3 and TRBJ2-5; D uncertain. Trimming cost V 4 bases and J 5 bases, with 11 bases left between them. This CDR3 has 13 residues. Germline V lookup: CDR1 MNHEY, CDR2 SVGEGT. CDR3 sequence (DNA): TGTGCCAGCAGTTTACTTGGCTGGGAGACCCAGTACTTC. It specifies CASSLLGWETQYF.

Concerning this clonotype: Just one base apart from a much larger clone, this may be a read error. The gene calls are TRBV14 and TRBJ2-6; TRBD2 matches at 7 bases. Germline-derived CDR1 and CDR2 are SGHDN and FVKESK. The length of the CDR3 is 16 residues. CDR3 in DNA: TGTGCCAGCAGCCAAGACGGGGGGATTGGGGCCGACGTCCTGACTTTC. It translates to CASSQDGGIGADVLTF. The full variable domain, completed using reference TRBV14 and TRBJ2-6, is EAGVTQFPSHSVIEKGQTVTLRCDPISGHDNLYWYRRVMGKEIKFLLHFVKESKQDESGMPNNRFLAERTGGTYSTLKVQPAELEDSGVYFCASSQDGGIGADVLTFGAGSRLTVL.

The chain couples TRBV12-3 or TRBV12-4 to TRBJ2-7; 10 bases fit TRBD2. J was trimmed by 1 base and V by 4 bases; bases with no gene match: 4. The CDR3 extends over 15 amino acids. CDR3 DNA sequence: TGTGCCAGCAGTTGGAGCGGGGGGGATTCCTACGAGCAGTACTTC. Residues: CASSWSGGDSYEQYF.

This clonotype was seen only once. The CDR3 bases are TGTGCCAGCAGTTACGGTGGGAAGGTCACTGAAGCTTTCTTT. Translated, it gives CASSYGGKVTEAFF. The chain carries TRBV6-5 and TRBJ1-1; no reliable D call. This CDR3 has 14 residues. Germline-derived CDR1 and CDR2 are MNHEY and SVGAGI. The V end lost 2 bases, the J end lost 4 bases, and 11 bases lay between the germline ends.

The V call is TRBV20-1, the J call TRBJ2-5; D call uncertain. V lost 5 bases to trimming and J lost 5 bases, with 15 bases between them. CDR1 and CDR2 from the germline V gene are DFQATT and SNEGSKA (reference sequence). The CDR3 consists of 13 residues. The CDR3 loop reads CSAHPTGTETQYF. The DNA of the CDR3 is TGCAGTGCTCATCCGACGGGCACGGAGACCCAGTACTTC.

This clonotype was observed many times. V is TRBV4-3 and J is TRBJ2-3, with D perhaps TRBD1 (5 bases). The CDR3 sequence is 16 residues long. Trimming left V 0 bases short and J 8 bases short, with 18 bases between. The germline CDR1 and CDR2 sequences are LGHNA and YSLEER. CDR3 coding DNA: TGCGCCAGCAGCCAAGACGGCAGGGAAGGAAGGAGTACGCAGTATTTT. This translates into CASSQDGREGRSTQYF.

This clonotype has just one count. The chain employs TRBV5-1 and TRBJ2-5; the match to TRBD2 covers 8 bases. V gave up 0 bases and J gave up 11 bases; unmatched junction bases: 15. The CDR3 consists of 16 residues. Germline loops: CDR1 SGHRS, CDR2 YFSETQ. CDR3 in amino acids: CASSLGDSGINNEQYF. Here the CDR3 DNA reads TGCGCCAGCAGCTTGGGGGATAGCGGGATCAACAATGAGCAGTACTTC.

A single count supports this clonotype. The chain joins TRBV12-3 or TRBV12-4 to TRBJ2-2; a possible D gene is TRBD1 (5 bases). Trimming stripped 3 bases from V and 1 base from J, with 9 bases between. This CDR3 spans 15 amino acids. Here the CDR3 DNA reads TGTGCCAGCAGTTTGAGAGACAGGAACACCGGGGAGCTGTTTTTT. It yields the protein CASSLRDRNTGELFF.

V is TRBV9 and J is TRBJ2-1; D is unclear. The CDR3 loop spans 14 amino acids. Per the germline V gene, CDR1 is SGDLS and CDR2 is YYNGEE. Trimming stripped 0 bases from V and 6 bases from J, with 10 bases between. The CDR3 loop reads CASSVGVERNEQFF. For the CDR3, the DNA is TGTGCCAGCAGCGTAGGGGTTGAGCGCAATGAGCAGTTCTTC.

This chain links TRBV7-2 with TRBJ2-5, with 14 bases identical to TRBD2. The CDR3 is 18 residues long. CDR1 SGHTA and CDR2 FQGNSA come from the germline V gene. Trimming cost V 4 bases and J 6 bases; bases outside gene matches: 13. The CDR3 DNA reads as TGTGCCAGCAGCTCCCCGGGACTAGCGGGAGAGTCTTCTCAGACCCAGTACTTC. This translates into CASSSPGLAGESSQTQYF.